Listed below are T cell receptor beta chains from one sample, sequenced in a study of blood T cell repertoires in COVID-19. Measured with immunoSEQ multiplex PCR; TCRdb has only the in-frame clones, and not every one. The repertoire holds about 420,000 clones, around 90% seen once, with approximately 0.92% in the top ten. Material: peripheral blood. These receptors originate from a man aged 18-30 years with COVID-19, enrolled during active disease. CDR3s include the opening cysteine and the closing phenylalanine or tryptophan. Fields, in order: V gene, D gene, J gene, clone size, CDR3 protein, CDR3 DNA. The D gene is left open where the match is weak. Expanded clones get a size class; other rows say once, few or many, or leave the size out.

TRBV4-2,TRBD1,TRBJ1-5,few,CASSLDRGRDQPQHF,TGTGCCAGCAGCTTGGACAGGGGCCGCGATCAGCCCCAGCATTTT
TRBV3-1/TRBV3-2,-,TRBJ1-2,once,CASSHLGEGYTF,TGTGCCAGCAGTCACCTAGGGGAAGGCTACACCTTC
TRBV6-5,-,TRBJ1-5,-,CASSRVLGAAQHF,TGTGCCAGCAGTCGGGTGTTGGGTGCAGCCCAGCATTTT
TRBV5-1,TRBD2,TRBJ2-1,-,CASSKGLASYNEQFF,TGCGCCAGTTCTAAGGGACTAGCGTCCTACAATGAGCAGTTCTTC
TRBV27,TRBD1,TRBJ1-1,-,CASSYRGNTEAFF,TGTGCCAGCAGTTACAGGGGGAACACTGAAGCTTTCTTT
TRBV5-6,TRBD1,TRBJ1-3,-,CASSTGQGSNTIYF,TGTGCCAGCAGCACCGGACAGGGCTCGAACACCATATATTTT
TRBV4-1,TRBD1,TRBJ1-3,-,CASSQDHGTVSGNTIYF,TGCGCCAGCAGCCAAGATCACGGGACAGTCTCTGGAAACACCATATATTTT
TRBV6-1,-,TRBJ2-4,-,CASSDRAKNIQYF,TGTGCCAGCAGTGACAGGGCCAAAAACATTCAGTACTTC
TRBV7-9,TRBD2,TRBJ2-1,few,CASSLGLVWNEQFF,TGTGCCAGCAGCTTGGGACTAGTGTGGAATGAGCAGTTCTTC
TRBV11-3,TRBD1,TRBJ1-1,-,CASSPTTGRFGAFF,TGTGCCAGCAGCCCCACGACAGGGAGGTTCGGAGCTTTCTTT
TRBV6-5,-,TRBJ1-5,few,CASSYDQGQPQHF,TGTGCCAGCAGTTACGATCAGGGTCAGCCCCAGCATTTT
TRBV5-1,TRBD1,TRBJ1-6,-,CASSGDSLLTLHF,TGCGCCAGCAGTGGGGACAGCCTCCTCACCCTCCACTTT
TRBV6-6,-,TRBJ1-5,-,CASSLGTTSNQPQHF,TGTGCCAGCAGCCTCGGGACTACCAGCAATCAGCCCCAGCATTTT
TRBV12-3/TRBV12-4,-,TRBJ2-3,-,CASSLGSTDTQYF,TGTGCCAGCAGTTTGGGCTCGACAGATACGCAGTATTTT
TRBV2,-,TRBJ1-2,-,CASRLAGAGGYTF,TGTGCCAGCAGATTGGCAGGCGCGGGTGGCTACACCTTC
TRBV7-8,-,TRBJ2-2,once,CASSLAPGANTGELFF,TGTGCCAGCAGCTTAGCTCCGGGAGCGAACACCGGGGAGCTGTTTTTT
TRBV19,TRBD1,TRBJ1-1,-,CASRGQGGTEAFF,TGTGCCAGTAGAGGACAGGGGGGCACTGAAGCTTTCTTT
TRBV19,-,TRBJ2-1,-,CASTRQGSYNEQFF,TGTGCCAGTACCCGTCAGGGAAGCTACAATGAGCAGTTCTTC
TRBV11-2,TRBD2,TRBJ2-1,-,CASSLLAGGPGNEQFF,TGTGCCAGCAGCTTACTAGCGGGAGGGCCGGGCAATGAGCAGTTCTTC
TRBV27,TRBD1,TRBJ1-6,once,CASSSNPGGINSPLHF,TGTGCCAGCAGTTCAAACCCAGGGGGCATAAATTCACCCCTCCACTTT
TRBV9,-,TRBJ2-7,-,CASSVAAGPGEQYF,TGTGCCAGCAGCGTAGCGGCGGGACCTGGGGAGCAGTACTTC
TRBV19,TRBD1,TRBJ1-1,-,CASNIQGAYTEAFF,TGTGCCAGTAATATTCAGGGGGCCTACACTGAAGCTTTCTTT
TRBV4-2,TRBD1,TRBJ2-7,-,CASSQVGPGTGIAYEQYF,TGTGCCAGCAGCCAAGTCGGTCCCGGGACAGGGATAGCCTACGAGCAGTACTTC
TRBV10-2,TRBD2,TRBJ2-1,-,CASSGGTSGGHYEQFF,TGCGCCAGCAGTGGAGGGACTAGCGGAGGTCATTATGAGCAGTTCTTC
TRBV7-8,TRBD1,TRBJ1-4,-,CASKERPGQSSGWEKLFF,TGTGCCAGCAAAGAAAGACCGGGACAGTCTTCGGGGTGGGAAAAACTGTTTTTT
TRBV29-1,-,TRBJ2-5,-,CSVLTEAETQYF,TGCAGCGTTCTAACGGAGGCGGAGACCCAGTACTTC
TRBV6-5,TRBD2,TRBJ2-3,-,CASSRAAGGADTQYF,TGTGCCAGCAGCCGAGCAGCGGGGGGTGCAGATACGCAGTATTTT
TRBV18,-,TRBJ2-7,-,CASSPIGQTEPYEQYF,TGTGCCAGCTCACCTATCGGACAGACTGAACCCTACGAGCAGTACTTC